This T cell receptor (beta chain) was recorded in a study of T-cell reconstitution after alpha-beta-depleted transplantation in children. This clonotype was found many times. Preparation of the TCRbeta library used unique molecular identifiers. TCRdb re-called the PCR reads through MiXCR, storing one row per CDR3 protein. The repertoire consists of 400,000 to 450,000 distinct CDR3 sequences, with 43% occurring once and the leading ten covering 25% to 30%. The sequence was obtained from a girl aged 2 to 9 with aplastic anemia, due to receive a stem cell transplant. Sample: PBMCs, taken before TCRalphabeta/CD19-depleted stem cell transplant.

CDR3 in amino acids: CASGGRAYNEQFF. The CDR3 coding sequence is TGCGCCAGTGGAGGGCGGGCTTACAATGAGCAGTTCTTC. This chain joins TRBV5-1 and TRBJ2-1; possible D gene TRBD2, 6 bases. The CDR3 covers 13 residues. Germline assignment: CDR1 SGHRS and CDR2 YFSETQ. Trimming shortened V by 8 bases and J by 4 bases, and 13 bases separated the two germline ends.